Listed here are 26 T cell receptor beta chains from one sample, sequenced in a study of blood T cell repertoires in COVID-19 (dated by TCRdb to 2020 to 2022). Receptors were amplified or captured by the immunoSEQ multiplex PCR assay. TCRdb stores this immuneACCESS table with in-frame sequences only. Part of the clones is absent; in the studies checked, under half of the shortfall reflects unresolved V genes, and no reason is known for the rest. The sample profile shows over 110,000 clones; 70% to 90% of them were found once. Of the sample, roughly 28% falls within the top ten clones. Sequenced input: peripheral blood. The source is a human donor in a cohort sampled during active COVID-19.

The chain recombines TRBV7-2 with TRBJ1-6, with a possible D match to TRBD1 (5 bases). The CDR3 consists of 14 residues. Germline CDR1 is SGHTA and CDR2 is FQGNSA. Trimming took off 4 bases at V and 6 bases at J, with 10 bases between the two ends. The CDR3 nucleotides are TGTGCCAGCAGCTCAAGGGGATCTAATTCACCCCTCCACTTT. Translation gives CASSSRGSNSPLHF.

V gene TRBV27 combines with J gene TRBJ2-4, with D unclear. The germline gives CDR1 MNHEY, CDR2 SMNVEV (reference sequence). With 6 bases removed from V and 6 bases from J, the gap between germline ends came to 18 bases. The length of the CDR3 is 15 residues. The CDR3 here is CASSPVGPTPNIQYF. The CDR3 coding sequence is TGTGCCAGCAGCCCGGTGGGCCCTACACCAAACATTCAGTACTTC.

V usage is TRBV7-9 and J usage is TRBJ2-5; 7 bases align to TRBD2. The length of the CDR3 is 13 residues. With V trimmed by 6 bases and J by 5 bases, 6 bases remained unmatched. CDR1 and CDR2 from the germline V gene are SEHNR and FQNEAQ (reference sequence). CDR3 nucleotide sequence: TGTGCCAGCAGTCTACTAGCGCGGGAGACCCAGTACTTC. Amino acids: CASSLLARETQYF.

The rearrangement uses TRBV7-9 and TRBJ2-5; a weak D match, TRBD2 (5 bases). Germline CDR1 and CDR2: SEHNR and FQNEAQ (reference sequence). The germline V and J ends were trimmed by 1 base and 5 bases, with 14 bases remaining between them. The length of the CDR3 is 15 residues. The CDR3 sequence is CASSLVGVIGETQYF. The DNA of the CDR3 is TGTGCCAGCAGCTTAGTCGGGGTAATCGGGGAGACCCAGTACTTC. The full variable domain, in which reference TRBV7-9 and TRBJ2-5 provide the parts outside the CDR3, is DTGVSQNPRHKITKRGQNVTFRCDPISEHNRLYWYRQTLGQGPEFLTYFQNEAQLEKSRLLSDRFSAERPKGSFSTLEIQRTEQGDSAMYLCASSLVGVIGETQYFGPGTRLLVL.

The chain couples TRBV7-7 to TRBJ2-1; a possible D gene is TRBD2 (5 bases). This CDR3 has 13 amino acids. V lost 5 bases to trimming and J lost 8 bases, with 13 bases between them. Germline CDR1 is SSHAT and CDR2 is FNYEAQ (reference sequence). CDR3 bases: TGTGCCAGCAGCCCTATACTAGGCTATGAGCAGTTCTTC. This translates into CASSPILGYEQFF.

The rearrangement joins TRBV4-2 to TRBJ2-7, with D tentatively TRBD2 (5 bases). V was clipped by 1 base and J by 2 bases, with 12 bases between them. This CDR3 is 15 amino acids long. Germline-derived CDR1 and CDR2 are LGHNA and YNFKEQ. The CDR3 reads CASSQVGESAYEQYF. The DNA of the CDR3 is TGTGCCAGCAGCCAAGTTGGGGAGTCGGCCTACGAGCAGTACTTC.

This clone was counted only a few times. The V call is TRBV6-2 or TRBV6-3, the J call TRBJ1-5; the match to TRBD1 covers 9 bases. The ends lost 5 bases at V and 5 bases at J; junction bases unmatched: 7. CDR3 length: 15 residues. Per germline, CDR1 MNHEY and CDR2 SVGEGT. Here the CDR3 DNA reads TGTGCCAGCAGTATATCCGGGACAGGGTATCAGCCCCAGCATTTT. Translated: CASSISGTGYQPQHF.

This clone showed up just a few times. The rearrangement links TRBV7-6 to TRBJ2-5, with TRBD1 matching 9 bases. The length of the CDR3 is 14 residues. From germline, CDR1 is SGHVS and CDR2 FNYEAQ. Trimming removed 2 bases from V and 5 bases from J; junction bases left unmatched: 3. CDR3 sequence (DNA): TGTGCCAGCAGCTTAACAGGGGGCCGGGAGACCCAGTACTTC. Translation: CASSLTGGRETQYF.

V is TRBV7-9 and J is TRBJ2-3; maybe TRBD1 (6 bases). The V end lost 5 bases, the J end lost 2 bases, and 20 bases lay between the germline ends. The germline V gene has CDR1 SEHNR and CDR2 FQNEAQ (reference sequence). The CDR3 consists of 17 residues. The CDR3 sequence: CASSPRQVVGYTDTQYF. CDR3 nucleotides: TGTGCCAGCAGCCCGAGACAGGTGGTGGGGTACACAGATACGCAGTATTTT.

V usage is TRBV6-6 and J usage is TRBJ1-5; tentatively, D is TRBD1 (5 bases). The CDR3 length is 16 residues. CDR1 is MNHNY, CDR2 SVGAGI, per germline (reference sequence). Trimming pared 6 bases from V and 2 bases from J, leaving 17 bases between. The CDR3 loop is CASSYRGEEGNQPQHF. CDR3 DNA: TGTGCCAGCAGCTACAGAGGGGAGGAGGGCAATCAGCCCCAGCATTTT.

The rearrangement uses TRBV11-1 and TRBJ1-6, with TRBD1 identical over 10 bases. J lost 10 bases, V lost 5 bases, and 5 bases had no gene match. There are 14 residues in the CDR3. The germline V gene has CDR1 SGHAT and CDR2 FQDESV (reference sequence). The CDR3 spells CASSPDRGRSPLHF. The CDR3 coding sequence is TGTGCCAGCAGCCCGGACAGGGGGAGGTCACCCCTCCACTTT.

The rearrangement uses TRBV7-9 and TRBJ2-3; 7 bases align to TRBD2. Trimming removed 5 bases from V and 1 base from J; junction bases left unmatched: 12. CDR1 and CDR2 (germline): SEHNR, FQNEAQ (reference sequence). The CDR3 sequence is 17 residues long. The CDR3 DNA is TGTGCCAGCAGCCTCCAGGGAGGGAGTGGCGGCACAGATACGCAGTATTTT. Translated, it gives CASSLQGGSGGTDTQYF.

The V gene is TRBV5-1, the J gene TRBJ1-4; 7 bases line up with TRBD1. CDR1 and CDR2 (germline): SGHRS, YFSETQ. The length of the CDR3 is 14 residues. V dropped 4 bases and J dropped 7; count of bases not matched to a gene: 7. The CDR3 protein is CASSLSGGTEKLFF. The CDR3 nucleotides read TGCGCCAGCAGCCTTTCAGGGGGTACTGAAAAACTGTTTTTT.

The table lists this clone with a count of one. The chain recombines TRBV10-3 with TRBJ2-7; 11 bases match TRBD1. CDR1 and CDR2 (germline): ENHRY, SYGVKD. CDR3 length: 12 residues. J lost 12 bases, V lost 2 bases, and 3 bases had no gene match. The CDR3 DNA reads TGTGCCATCAGTGAGAGGACAGGGGGCAGGTACTTC. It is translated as CAISERTGGRYF.

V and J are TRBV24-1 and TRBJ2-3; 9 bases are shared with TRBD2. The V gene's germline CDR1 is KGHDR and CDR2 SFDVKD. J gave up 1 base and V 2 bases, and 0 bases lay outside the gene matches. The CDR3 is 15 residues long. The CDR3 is CATSDWTSGTDTQYF. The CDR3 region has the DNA TGTGCCACCAGTGATTGGACTAGCGGCACAGATACGCAGTATTTT.

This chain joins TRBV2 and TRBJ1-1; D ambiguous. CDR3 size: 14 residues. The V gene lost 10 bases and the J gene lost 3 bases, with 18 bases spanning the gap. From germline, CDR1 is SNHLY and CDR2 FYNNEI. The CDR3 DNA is TGTGCCACCCAAATTTGGGCCGGGGACACTGAAGCTTTCTTT. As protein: CATQIWAGDTEAFF.

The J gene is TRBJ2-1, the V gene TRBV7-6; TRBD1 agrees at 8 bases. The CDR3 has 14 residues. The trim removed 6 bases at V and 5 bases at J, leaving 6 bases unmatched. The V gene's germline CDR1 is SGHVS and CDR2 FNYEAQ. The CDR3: CASRPGTGDNEQFF. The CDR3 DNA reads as TGTGCCAGCAGGCCCGGGACAGGCGACAATGAGCAGTTCTTC.

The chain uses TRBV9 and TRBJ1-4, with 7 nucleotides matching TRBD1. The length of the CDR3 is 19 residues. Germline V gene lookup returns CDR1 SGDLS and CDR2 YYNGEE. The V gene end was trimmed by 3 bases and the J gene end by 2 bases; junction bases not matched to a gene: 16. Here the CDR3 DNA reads TGTGCCAGCAGCGACGGGACAGAACTAACCCGAGGTACTAATGAAAAACTGTTTTTT. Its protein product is CASSDGTELTRGTNEKLFF.

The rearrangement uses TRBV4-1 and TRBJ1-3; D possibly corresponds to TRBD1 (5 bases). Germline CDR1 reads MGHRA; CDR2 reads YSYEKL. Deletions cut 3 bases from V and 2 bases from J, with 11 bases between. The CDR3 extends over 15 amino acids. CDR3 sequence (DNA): TGCGCCAGCAGCCAGGTTCAGGGTGCTGGAAACACCATATATTTT. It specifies CASSQVQGAGNTIYF.

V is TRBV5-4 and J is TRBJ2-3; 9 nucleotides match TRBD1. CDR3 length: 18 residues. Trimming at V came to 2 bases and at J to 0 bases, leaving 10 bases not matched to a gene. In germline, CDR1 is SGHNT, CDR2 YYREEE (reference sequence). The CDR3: CASSFGAFGQGSTDTQYF. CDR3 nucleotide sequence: TGTGCCAGCAGCTTTGGCGCATTTGGACAGGGGAGCACAGATACGCAGTATTTT. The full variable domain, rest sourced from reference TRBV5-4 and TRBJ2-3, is ETGVTQSPTHLIKTRGQQVTLRCSSQSGHNTVSWYQQALGQGPQFIFQYYREEENGRGNFPPRFSGLQFPNYSSELNVNALELDDSALYLCASSFGAFGQGSTDTQYFGPGTRLTVL.

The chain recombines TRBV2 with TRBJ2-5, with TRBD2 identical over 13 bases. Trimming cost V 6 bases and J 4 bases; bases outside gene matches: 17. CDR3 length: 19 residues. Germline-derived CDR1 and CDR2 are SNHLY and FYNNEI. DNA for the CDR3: TGTGCCAGCAGCATTACCGGGACTAGCGGGGACCCAAATCTAGAGACCCAGTACTTC. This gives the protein CASSITGTSGDPNLETQYF.

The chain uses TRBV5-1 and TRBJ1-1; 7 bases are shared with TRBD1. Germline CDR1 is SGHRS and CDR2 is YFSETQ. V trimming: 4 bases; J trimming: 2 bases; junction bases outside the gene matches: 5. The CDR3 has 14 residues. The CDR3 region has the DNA TGCGCCAGCAGCCCCGGGACAGCAAACACTGAAGCTTTCTTT. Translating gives CASSPGTANTEAFF.

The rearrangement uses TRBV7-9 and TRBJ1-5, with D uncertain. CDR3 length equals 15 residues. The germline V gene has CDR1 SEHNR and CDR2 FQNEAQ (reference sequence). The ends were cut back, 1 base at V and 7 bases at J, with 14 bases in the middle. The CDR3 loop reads CASSLGSGYGQPQHF. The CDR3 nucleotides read TGTGCCAGCAGCTTAGGGTCGGGGTACGGGCAGCCCCAGCATTTT.

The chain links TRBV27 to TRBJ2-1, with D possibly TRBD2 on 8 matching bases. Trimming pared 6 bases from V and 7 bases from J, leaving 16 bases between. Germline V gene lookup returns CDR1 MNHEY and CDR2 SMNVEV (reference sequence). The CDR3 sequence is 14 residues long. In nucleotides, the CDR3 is TGTGCCAGCAGAGGGGGCGGGGGGATGAATGAGCAGTTCTTC. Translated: CASRGGGGMNEQFF.

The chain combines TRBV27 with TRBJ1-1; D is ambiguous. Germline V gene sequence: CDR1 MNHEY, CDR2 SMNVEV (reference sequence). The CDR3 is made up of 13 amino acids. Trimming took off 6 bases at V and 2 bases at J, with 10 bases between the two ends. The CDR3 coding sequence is TGTGCCAGCAGACTGGTCCGCAACACTGAAGCTTTCTTT. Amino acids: CASRLVRNTEAFF.

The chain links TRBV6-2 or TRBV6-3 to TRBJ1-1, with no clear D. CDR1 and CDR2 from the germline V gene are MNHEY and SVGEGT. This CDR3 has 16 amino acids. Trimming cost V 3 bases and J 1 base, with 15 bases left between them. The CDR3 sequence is CASSYDLGVGNTEAFF. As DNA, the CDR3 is TGTGCCAGCAGTTATGATTTAGGAGTTGGGAACACTGAAGCTTTCTTT.